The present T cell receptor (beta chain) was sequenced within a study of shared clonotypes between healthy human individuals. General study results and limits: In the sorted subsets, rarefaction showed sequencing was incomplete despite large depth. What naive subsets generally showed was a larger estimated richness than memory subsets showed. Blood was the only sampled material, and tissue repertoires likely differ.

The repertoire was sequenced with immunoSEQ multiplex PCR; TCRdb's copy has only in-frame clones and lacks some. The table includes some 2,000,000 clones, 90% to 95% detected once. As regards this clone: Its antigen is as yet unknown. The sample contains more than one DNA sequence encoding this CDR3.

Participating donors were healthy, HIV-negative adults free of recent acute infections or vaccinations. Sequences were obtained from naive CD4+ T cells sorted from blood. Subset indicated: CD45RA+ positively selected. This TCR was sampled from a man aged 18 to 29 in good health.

CDR3 coding DNA: TGTGCCAGCTCCCCGCTAGCGGGGGATACGCAGTATTTT. It is translated as CASSPLAGDTQYF. The chain employs TRBV18 and TRBJ2-3; the match to TRBD2 covers 9 bases. Germline assignment: CDR1 KGHSH and CDR2 LQKENI. Trimming took 6 bases from V and 6 from J; bases not matched to a gene: 4. The CDR3 has 13 amino acids.